This T cell receptor (beta chain) is from a study of cytomegalovirus exposure and HLA in healthy donors. Study outcomes and limitations: With later analysis, a missense DCLRE1C variant became linked to TCR beta V- and J-gene trimming.

Concerning this clone itself: Its specificity is unknown.

Amplification used 60 Vbeta primers and 13 Jbeta primers. The data were produced by immunoSEQ multiplex PCR, yet TCRdb's version contains in-frame clones alone and is incomplete. Recorded for this sample: 200,000 or so clones. Trimming removed 4 bases at V and 3 bases at J, with 15 bases between. The germline CDR1 and CDR2 sequences are MGHRA and YSYEKL. CDR3 length: 15 residues. The chain is built from TRBV4-1 and TRBJ1-1; tentative D call: TRBD1 (6 bases). The sequence derives from a boy between 10 and 17 years old in good health and CMV-seronegative. What was sequenced was PBMCs. This chain's CDR3 is CASSLGGGGHTEAFF. The DNA for the CDR3 is TGCGCCAGCAGCCTCGGAGGTGGGGGCCACACTGAAGCTTTCTTT.